This T cell receptor beta chain comes out of a study of cytomegalovirus exposure and HLA in healthy donors. The PCR used 60 Vbeta and 13 Jbeta primers. Generated by immunoSEQ multiplex PCR, the TCRdb table keeps only in-frame clones and is missing some. The sample includes under 150,000 clones, less than 85% seen only once; the top ten take about 3.3%. V dropped 3 bases and J dropped 3; count of bases not matched to a gene: 12. The CDR3 contains 17 residues. To note about this clone: Its antigen remains unknown.

Study-level findings and limits: Later analysis associated a missense DCLRE1C variant with TCR beta V- and J-gene trimming. More clonal expansion characterized HLA-associated TCR beta chains than equally common others in a later analysis.

The TCR originated in a male donor in good health and CMV-seronegative. The chain recombines TRBV23-1 with TRBJ2-7, with 9 nucleotides matching TRBD2. TRBV23-1 is flagged as an ORF with uncertain function. Specimen: PBMCs. The CDR3 protein is CASSHAMPGLAHYEQYF. Written as DNA, the CDR3 is TGCGCCAGCAGTCACGCTATGCCGGGACTAGCTCACTACGAGCAGTACTTC.